These 13 T cell receptor beta chains originate from one sample sequenced in a study of cytomegalovirus exposure and HLA in healthy donors. PCR was performed using 60 Vbeta and 13 Jbeta primers. Method: immunoSEQ multiplex PCR; TCRdb's copy keeps in-frame clones and lacks some. The table shows 160,000 or so clones, with around 77% occurring only once. Sample: PBMCs. These TCRs come from a man in his fifties or sixties in good health and CMV-seronegative.

V is TRBV11-1 and J is TRBJ1-1; D is uncertain. CDR3 size: 13 residues. The germline V and J ends were trimmed by 3 bases and 3 bases, with 8 bases remaining between them. CDR1 is SGHAT, CDR2 FQDESV, per germline (reference sequence). The CDR3 DNA reads TGTGCCAGCAGCTTGTCGGTGTACACTGAAGCTTTCTTT. Translated, it gives CASSLSVYTEAFF.

The V and J genes are TRBV5-6 and TRBJ2-7; perhaps TRBD2 as D (5 bases). The CDR3 contains 15 residues. Trimming shortened V by 2 bases and J by 3 bases, and 15 bases separated the two germline ends. The V gene's germline CDR1 is SGHDT and CDR2 YYEEEE. Written as DNA, the CDR3 is TGTGCCAGCAGCTTAACCCTCGGGGTAGTCTACGAGCAGTACTTC. This encodes CASSLTLGVVYEQYF.

The chain combines TRBV5-1 with TRBJ2-7; a possible D gene is TRBD2 (5 bases). V shed 7 bases and J shed 2 bases, with 22 bases lying between them. The CDR3 loop spans 16 amino acids. Germline assignment: CDR1 SGHRS and CDR2 YFSETQ. CDR3 in amino acids: CASANGREPMAYEQYF. The CDR3 bases are TGCGCCAGCGCAAATGGAAGGGAGCCGATGGCCTACGAGCAGTACTTC.

The count of this clone is one. The junction shows a germline mismatch at one end, possibly a read error. The rearrangement joins TRBV6-5 to TRBJ1-2, with TRBD1 matching over 7 bases. This CDR3 comprises 15 residues. Germline V gene data show CDR1 as MNHEY and CDR2 as SVGAGI. The CDR3 region is CASSYSTGLSYGYPF. The CDR3 coding sequence is TGTGCCAGCAGTTACTCGACAGGGCTTAGCTATGGCTACCCCTTC.

V and J are TRBV7-9 and TRBJ1-1; D unclear. Trimming cost V 3 bases and J 4 bases, with 3 bases left between them. Germline-derived CDR1 and CDR2 are SEHNR and FQNEAQ (reference sequence). The CDR3 spans 11 residues. CDR3 in amino acids: CASSLSTEAFF. CDR3 in DNA: TGTGCCAGCAGCTTGAGCACTGAAGCTTTCTTT.

This chain links TRBV5-1 with TRBJ2-3, with 13 bases fitting TRBD2. This CDR3 has 17 residues. Germline CDR1 is SGHRS and CDR2 is YFSETQ. V lost 1 base to trimming and J lost 2 bases; unmatched junction nucleotides: 4. DNA of the CDR3: TGCGCCAGCAGCTTGACCGGGACTAGCGGGGTCACAGATACGCAGTATTTT. Translation gives CASSLTGTSGVTDTQYF.

This chain links TRBV2 with TRBJ2-3; 9 positions match TRBD1. The V gene end was trimmed by 2 bases and the J gene end by 5 bases; junction bases not matched to a gene: 11. CDR1 is SNHLY and CDR2 is FYNNEI in the germline V gene. CDR3 length: 17 amino acids. CDR3 region: CASSETPTGGNGDTQYF. In DNA form, the CDR3 reads TGTGCCAGCAGTGAAACGCCTACAGGGGGCAATGGAGATACGCAGTATTTT.

There are a few counts of this clone. The J gene is TRBJ2-1, the V gene TRBV6-1; perhaps TRBD1 as D (6 bases). The V gene's germline CDR1 is MNHNS and CDR2 SASEGT. This CDR3 is built from 15 residues. Trimming took off 6 bases at V and 6 bases at J, with 18 bases between the two ends. The CDR3 DNA sequence: TGTGCCAGCAGCCCCCTTGGGGGCAGACGCAATGAGCAGTTCTTC. The encoded protein is CASSPLGGRRNEQFF.

The J gene is TRBJ2-3, the V gene TRBV5-4; 11 bases align to TRBD2. Germline CDR1 reads SGHNT; CDR2 reads YYREEE (reference sequence). After removal of 4 bases from V and 3 bases from J, the junction contained 7 bases not matched to a gene. This CDR3 has 16 residues. CDR3 sequence: CASSDPTSGITDTQYF. CDR3 nucleotide sequence: TGTGCCAGCAGCGACCCGACTAGCGGGATAACAGATACGCAGTATTTT.

The V gene is TRBV9, the J gene TRBJ1-2, with D possibly TRBD1 on 6 matching bases. The CDR3 loop spans 14 amino acids. V was cut by 1 base and J by 4 bases, with 11 bases left in between. Germline CDR1 reads SGDLS; CDR2 reads YYNGEE. CDR3 sequence reads: CASSVPGQTYGYTF. CDR3 nucleotides: TGTGCCAGCAGCGTACCCGGACAGACCTATGGCTACACCTTC.

The CDR3 loop is CASRQTGGPYGYTF. The CDR3 DNA is TGTGCCAGCCGTCAAACAGGGGGCCCTTATGGCTACACCTTC. The chain is built from TRBV27 and TRBJ1-2; 9 bases fit TRBD1. Germline CDR1 reads MNHEY; CDR2 reads SMNVEV (reference sequence). Unmatched junction bases numbered 9, after V lost 8 bases and J lost 5 bases. This CDR3 comprises 14 residues.

The CDR3 DNA sequence: TGCGCCAGCAGCAACACCGCAGGGGGCCGGGAGTCACCCCTCCACTTT. It is translated as CASSNTAGGRESPLHF. The chain employs TRBV5-1 and TRBJ1-6; 8 bases are a match to TRBD1. Germline-derived CDR1 and CDR2 are SGHRS and YFSETQ. The CDR3 is 16 residues long. J was trimmed by 10 bases and V by 4 bases; bases with no gene match: 13.

This clone was seen a single time. This chain connects TRBV19 to TRBJ2-5, with 11 bases that match TRBD1. The CDR3 spans 12 residues. The V segment lost 8 bases and the J segment 7 bases; nucleotides outside the gene matches: 3. Germline V gene sequence: CDR1 LNHDA, CDR2 SQIVND (reference sequence). CDR3 loop: CASGTGGWTQYF. As DNA, the CDR3 is TGTGCCAGTGGGACAGGGGGTTGGACCCAGTACTTC.